Given below is one TCR beta chain in context. Here immunoSEQ multiplex PCR was the method, and the copy in TCRdb shows in-frame clones only, minus some. The repertoire holds more than 45,000 clones, with 93% as singletons. This specimen comes from a study of T cell changes during pregnancy in multiple sclerosis. Germline values: CDR1 SGHVS, CDR2 FQNEAQ. CDR3 length: 12 amino acids. V shed 8 bases, J shed 2 bases, and the junction held 3 bases outside the gene matches. The sequences come from CD8+ T cells from peripheral blood mononuclear cells, collected in the second trimester of pregnancy. V is TRBV7-8 and J is TRBJ2-7, with 7 nucleotides matching TRBD1. The source of this sequence is a female donor with multiple sclerosis, enrolled in a pregnancy study. CDR3 residues: CASGDRPYEQYF. As DNA, the CDR3 is TGTGCCAGCGGGGACAGACCCTACGAGCAGTACTTC. Full variable domain (remainder filled in from reference TRBV7-8 and TRBJ2-7): GAGVSQSPRYKVAKRGQDVALRCDPISGHVSLFWYQQALGQGPEFLTYFQNEAQLDKSGLPSDRFFAERPEGSVSTLKIQRTQQEDSAVYLCASGDRPYEQYFGPGTRLTVT.